The 21 T cell receptor beta chains presented below share a single source sample, sequenced in a study of cytomegalovirus exposure and HLA in healthy donors. In the PCR, 60 Vbeta and 13 Jbeta primers were used. TCRdb's copy holds only in-frame clones and misses some; the assay was immunoSEQ multiplex PCR. The sample records approximately 140,000 clones, 75% to 80% being singletons. The sequencing input was PBMCs. The source is a female donor in good health and CMV-seronegative.

V and J are TRBV19 and TRBJ1-2, with 9 bases fitting TRBD1. Germline values: CDR1 LNHDA, CDR2 SQIVND (reference sequence). The CDR3 totals 14 residues. V was clipped by 3 bases and J by 7 bases; unmatched bases: 6. CDR3 coding DNA: TGTGCCAGTAGTATTCAGGACAGGGGTGTTGGCTACACCTTC. This gives the protein CASSIQDRGVGYTF.

The rearrangement joins TRBV30 to TRBJ1-1; no clear D. The CDR3 sequence is 15 residues long. The V end lost 0 bases, the J end lost 1 base, and 12 bases lay between the germline ends. Germline V gene sequence: CDR1 GTSNPN, CDR2 SVGIG (reference sequence). The CDR3 loop reads CAWSVHGLTNTEAFF. CDR3 DNA sequence: TGTGCCTGGAGTGTACACGGACTCACGAACACTGAAGCTTTCTTT. Supplemented by reference TRBV30 and TRBJ1-1, the full variable domain reads SQTIHQWPATLVQPVGSPLSLECTVEGTSNPNLYWYRQAAGRGLQLLFYSVGIGQISSEVPQNLSASRPQDRQFILSSKKLLLSDSGFYLCAWSVHGLTNTEAFFGQGTRLTVV.

This clone was seen only a few times. V gene TRBV4-2 combines with J gene TRBJ2-1; maybe TRBD2 (6 bases). Germline lookup yields CDR1 LGHNA and CDR2 YNFKEQ. The V gene lost 1 base and the J gene lost 8 bases, with 12 bases spanning the gap. CDR3 length: 14 amino acids. The CDR3 DNA reads as TGTGCCAGCAGCCAAGTTTCTAGCGCCGATGAGCAGTTCTTC. This codes for CASSQVSSADEQFF.

This clone came up once. V is TRBV11-2 and J is TRBJ1-5; TRBD1 might be the D (5 bases). The length of the CDR3 is 16 residues. In germline, CDR1 is SGHAT, CDR2 FQNNGV. V was cut by 0 bases and J by 5 bases, with 14 bases left in between. For the CDR3, the DNA is TGTGCCAGCAGCTTAGATCGAGGCAGGGCCGATCAGCCCCAGCATTTT. Translated, it gives CASSLDRGRADQPQHF. The complete variable domain, with remaining parts taken from reference TRBV11-2 and TRBJ1-5, reads EAGVAQSPRYKIIEKRQSVAFWCNPISGHATLYWYQQILGQGPKLLIQFQNNGVVDDSQLPKDRFSAERLKGVDSTLKIQPAKLEDSAVYLCASSLDRGRADQPQHFGDGTRLSIL.

This sequence joins TRBV27 and TRBJ1-2; TRBD1 matches at 7 bases. Germline V gene sequence: CDR1 MNHEY, CDR2 SMNVEV (reference sequence). Losses at the gene ends were 6 bases for V and 8 bases for J; bases not matched to a gene: 12. The CDR3 contains 14 residues. The DNA for the CDR3 is TGTGCCAGCAGGGCATTTACAGGGGCGCTCGGCTACACCTTC. Amino acids: CASRAFTGALGYTF.

This rearrangement joins TRBV18 to TRBJ2-7; 7 nucleotides agree with TRBD2. The CDR3 sequence is 14 residues long. From germline, CDR1 is KGHSH and CDR2 LQKENI. Unmatched junction bases numbered 10, after V lost 3 bases and J lost 8 bases. CDR3: CASSPTPGGNKQYF. For the CDR3, the DNA is TGTGCCAGCTCACCGACCCCCGGGGGGAACAAGCAGTACTTC.

This chain joins TRBV6-5 and TRBJ2-1, with D possibly TRBD1 on 5 matching bases. Germline V gives CDR1 MNHEY, CDR2 SVGAGI. Trimming cost V 6 bases and J 4 bases, with 16 bases left between them. The CDR3 runs to 15 residues. CDR3 protein: CASRTGELGYNEQFF. CDR3 bases: TGTGCCAGCAGAACAGGAGAGTTGGGATACAATGAGCAGTTCTTC.

The V gene is TRBV18, the J gene TRBJ1-3; TRBD1 matches at 7 bases. J was trimmed by 4 bases and V by 3 bases; bases with no gene match: 6. Per germline, CDR1 KGHSH and CDR2 LQKENI. This CDR3 is built from 15 residues. The CDR3 region is CASSPEGARGNTIYF. In DNA form, the CDR3 reads TGTGCCAGCTCACCGGAGGGGGCGCGAGGAAACACCATATATTTT.

The chain couples TRBV7-2 to TRBJ2-7; 9 nucleotides line up with TRBD1. V gave up 5 bases and J gave up 4 bases; unmatched junction bases: 6. Germline CDR1 reads SGHTA; CDR2 reads FQGNSA. The CDR3 has 14 residues. CDR3 nucleotides: TGTGCCAGCAGCCCCCCGGACAGGGGATACGAGCAGTACTTC. This codes for CASSPPDRGYEQYF.

CDR3 region: CASSFEGNSNQPQHF. CDR3 DNA: TGTGCCAGCAGTTTCGAGGGCAATAGCAATCAGCCCCAGCATTTT. The rearrangement links TRBV27 to TRBJ1-5; D remains unclear. This CDR3 has 15 amino acids. V was clipped by 3 bases and J by 0 bases, with 9 bases between them. Germline CDR1 and CDR2: MNHEY and SMNVEV (reference sequence).

The V gene is TRBV5-5, the J gene TRBJ2-2, with D hard to call. This CDR3 comprises 14 residues. Germline assignment: CDR1 SGHKS and CDR2 YYEKEE (reference sequence). V lost 7 bases and J lost 1, with 11 bases in between. CDR3 region: CASSDIRNTGELFF. CDR3 sequence (DNA): TGTGCCAGCTCAGACATTCGGAACACCGGGGAGCTGTTTTTT.

The CDR3 protein is CASSSPGQGAYEQYF. CDR3 bases: TGCGCCAGCAGCTCACCGGGACAGGGGGCCTACGAGCAGTACTTC. The gene calls are TRBV5-1 and TRBJ2-7; 11 bases are shared with TRBD1. The germline V gene has CDR1 SGHRS and CDR2 YFSETQ. V dropped 3 bases and J dropped 2; count of bases not matched to a gene: 4. The CDR3 spans 15 residues.

V usage is TRBV29-1 and J usage is TRBJ1-1; maybe TRBD1 (5 bases). CDR1 is SQVTM and CDR2 is ANQGSEA in the germline V gene. V shed 2 bases and J shed 4 bases, with 17 bases lying between them. The CDR3 contains 15 residues. This chain's CDR3 is CSVELTVKVGTEAFF. CDR3 nucleotide sequence: TGCAGCGTTGAACTGACAGTGAAGGTGGGCACTGAAGCTTTCTTT.

This clone was counted a few times. This rearrangement joins TRBV27 to TRBJ1-6, with D tentatively TRBD1 (5 bases). In germline, CDR1 is MNHEY, CDR2 SMNVEV (reference sequence). The germline V and J ends were trimmed by 2 bases and 10 bases, with 15 bases remaining between them. The CDR3 is made up of 15 amino acids. CDR3 bases: TGTGCCAGCAGTTTAGACGGCGGGACTAGGTCACCCCTCCACTTT. The encoded protein is CASSLDGGTRSPLHF.

The rearrangement uses TRBV6-5 and TRBJ2-1, with 12 bases that match TRBD2. The germline gives CDR1 MNHEY, CDR2 SVGAGI. The CDR3 consists of 15 residues. The ends lost 6 bases at V and 6 bases at J; junction bases unmatched: 6. The CDR3 sequence: CASSPGLAGLNEQFF. As DNA, the CDR3 is TGTGCCAGCAGCCCCGGACTAGCGGGGCTCAATGAGCAGTTCTTC.

V gene TRBV28 combines with J gene TRBJ1-1, with TRBD1 matching over 8 bases. The V segment lost 8 bases and the J segment 3 bases; nucleotides outside the gene matches: 14. CDR1 is MDHEN and CDR2 is SYDVKM in the germline V gene. This CDR3 is built from 16 residues. The CDR3 coding sequence is TGTGCCAGCGGCACCCCGGACAGGGCGGTTGACACTGAAGCTTTCTTT. Its translation is CASGTPDRAVDTEAFF.

The chain recombines TRBV7-2 with TRBJ1-4; D is unclear. The CDR3 has 15 amino acids. The ends were cut back, 5 bases at V and 0 bases at J, with 10 bases in the middle. Germline V gene sequence: CDR1 SGHTA, CDR2 FQGNSA. The DNA of the CDR3 is TGTGCCAGCAGCCGCGCCCTGGCAACTAATGAAAAACTGTTTTTT. It translates to CASSRALATNEKLFF.

The J gene is TRBJ1-5, the V gene TRBV10-3; D uncertain. Deletions cut 3 bases from V and 5 bases from J, with 14 bases between. Germline V gene lookup returns CDR1 ENHRY and CDR2 SYGVKD. The CDR3 has 15 residues. CDR3 nucleotides: TGTGCCATCAGTGATGGGTCGCGGGTGGATCAGCCCCAGCATTTT. Amino acid sequence: CAISDGSRVDQPQHF.

This clone was picked up a small number of times. This chain uses TRBV19 with TRBJ1-5; 10 bases are shared with TRBD1. The CDR3 totals 14 residues. The V gene end was trimmed by 8 bases and the J gene end by 4 bases; junction bases not matched to a gene: 5. Per the germline V gene, CDR1 is LNHDA and CDR2 is SQIVND (reference sequence). The CDR3 DNA is TGTGCCAGTCACCCGGGACAGGGGAATCAGCCCCAGCATTTT. Protein: CASHPGQGNQPQHF.

The V call is TRBV4-1, the J call TRBJ2-1; TRBD2 matches 7 bases. The CDR3 length is 13 residues. V lost 3 bases to trimming and J lost 11 bases; unmatched junction nucleotides: 7. CDR1 and CDR2 from the germline V gene are MGHRA and YSYEKL. This CDR3 reads CASSQVAGEKQFF. In DNA form, the CDR3 reads TGCGCCAGCAGCCAGGTCGCGGGAGAAAAGCAGTTCTTC.

This chain links TRBV6-1 with TRBJ2-3; 8 positions agree with TRBD2. The junction had 5 bases not matched to a gene; V was cut back by 6 bases and J by 0 bases. Germline CDR1 MNHNS, CDR2 SASEGT. The CDR3 runs 15 residues. CDR3 in amino acids: CASRPGLESTDTQYF. The CDR3 coding sequence is TGTGCCAGCAGGCCGGGACTAGAAAGCACAGATACGCAGTATTTT.